The 7 T cell receptor beta chains below were found in one sample sequenced in a study of early T cells in non-severe SARS-CoV-2 infection. TCRdb reprocessed the 5' RACE reads via MiXCR and lists one record per CDR3 protein. Of about 79,000 distinct CDR3 sequences listed, about 10% are singletons. Sequenced: whole blood. The source is an adult who was a healthcare worker with PCR-confirmed SARS-CoV-2 infection or an uninfected control (not recorded which).

This clonotype was picked up many times. The chain joins TRBV4-1 to TRBJ2-2, with 8 bases aligning to TRBD2. The V gene's germline CDR1 is MGHRA and CDR2 YSYEKL. After removal of 0 bases from V and 6 bases from J, the junction contained 15 bases not matched to a gene. This CDR3 spans 19 amino acids. The CDR3 bases are TGCGCCAGCAGCCAAGATGCTTCAGCGGGGGCCCTATCGTCCGGGGAGCTGTTTTTT. As protein: CASSQDASAGALSSGELFF.

The chain has TRBV3-1 and TRBJ2-5, with 11 positions matching TRBD2. V trimming: 4 bases; J trimming: 4 bases; junction bases outside the gene matches: 5. The CDR3 is 15 residues long. Germline CDR1 reads LGHDT; CDR2 reads YNNKEL (reference sequence). CDR3 amino acids: CASSLLAGGRETQYF. CDR3 in DNA: TGTGCCAGCAGCCTCCTAGCGGGGGGAAGAGAGACCCAGTACTTC.

The chain is built from TRBV2 and TRBJ1-5; 8 bases match TRBD1. J lost 2 bases, V lost 7 bases, and 4 bases had no gene match. CDR3 length equals 14 residues. CDR1 is SNHLY, CDR2 FYNNEI, per germline. CDR3 DNA: TGTGCCAGCATGCCGGGACAGGGCAATCAGCCCCAGCATTTT. Its protein is CASMPGQGNQPQHF.

CDR3 DNA: TGCAGCGCCACTAGCACTGAAGCTTTCTTT. Translated: CSATSTEAFF. The chain employs TRBV29-1 and TRBJ1-1; D is unresolved. The CDR3 is 10 amino acids. Germline CDR1 and CDR2: SQVTM and ANQGSEA. Trimming removed 7 bases from V and 4 bases from J, with 7 bases in between.

The sample holds many counts of this clonotype. The chain uses TRBV20-1 and TRBJ1-3; perhaps TRBD1 as D (6 bases). Trimming removed 6 bases at V and 1 base at J, with 10 bases between. This CDR3 region has 13 residues. CDR1 and CDR2 from the germline V gene are DFQATT and SNEGSKA (reference sequence). CDR3 in DNA: TGCAGTGCCGGAAGGGGGTCTGGAAACACCATATATTTT. Translating it yields CSAGRGSGNTIYF.

V usage is TRBV5-1 and J usage is TRBJ1-5; D is uncertain. V lost 1 base and J lost 5, with 7 bases in between. The CDR3 sequence is 13 residues long. The germline gives CDR1 SGHRS, CDR2 YFSETQ. In DNA, the CDR3 is TGCGCCAGCAGCTTGTGGGTACATCAGCCCCAGCATTTT. It codes for CASSLWVHQPQHF.

The sample holds a few counts of this clonotype. The chain is built from TRBV4-1 and TRBJ1-6, with D hard to call. V gave up 0 bases and J gave up 14 bases, with 14 bases separating them. Germline CDR1 and CDR2: MGHRA and YSYEKL. The CDR3 loop spans 14 amino acids. The CDR3 loop is CASSQDRRVGALHF. The CDR3 DNA reads TGCGCCAGCAGCCAAGATCGTAGGGTTGGGGCCCTCCACTTT.